These T cell receptor beta chains were read from a single sample in a study of blood T cell repertoires in COVID-19. The data were produced by immunoSEQ multiplex PCR, yet TCRdb's version contains in-frame clones alone and is incomplete. The sample shows about 260,000 clones, 87% of them seen only once. Sequencing was performed on peripheral blood. Every receptor here comes from a woman between 40 and 55 years old who had recovered from COVID-19. CDR3s include the opening cysteine and the closing phenylalanine or tryptophan. The D gene is left open where the match is weak. Clone sizes are given selectively: once, few, many, or a class where the clone is expanded.

CDR3 length	D gene	V gene	clone size	J gene	CDR3 DNA	CDR3 protein
15	TRBD1	TRBV7-8	NA	TRBJ2-2	TGTGCCAGCAGCCCATGGACAGGGACCACCGGGGAGCTGTTTTTT	CASSPWTGTTGELFF
13	NA	TRBV9	few	TRBJ1-3	TGTGCCAGCAGCGTGGAAAACAGGAACACCATATATTTT	CASSVENRNTIYF
16	TRBD1	TRBV19	NA	TRBJ1-2	TGTGCCAGTAGTATCTTGGCTGGCAGGGGGCTTTATGGCTACACCTTC	CASSILAGRGLYGYTF
12	NA	TRBV12-3/TRBV12-4	NA	TRBJ1-2	TGTGCCAGCAGGCCGGCGGGGCGCGGCTACACCTTC	CASRPAGRGYTF
13	NA	TRBV3-1/TRBV3-2	NA	TRBJ1-1	TGTGCCAGCAGCCTCTTACTGATTGGTGAAGCTTTCTTT	CASSLLLIGEAFF
16	NA	TRBV27	once	TRBJ1-1	TGTGCCAGCAGTCCTTCCTGGGGGGAGTACTACACTGAAGCTTTCTTT	CASSPSWGEYYTEAFF
15	NA	TRBV19	few	TRBJ1-1	TGTGCCAGTAGTGGAGGGCGGGCTATGAACACTGAAGCTTTCTTT	CASSGGRAMNTEAFF
17	TRBD2	TRBV5-1	NA	TRBJ2-3	TGCGCCAGCAGCCCTGGGCCACGGCGGGGGGACACAGATACGCAGTATTTT	CASSPGPRRGDTDTQYF
15	TRBD1	TRBV19	NA	TRBJ1-5	TGTGCCAGTAGATTAGGGGGCTTCGGGTATCAGCCCCAGCATTTT	CASRLGGFGYQPQHF
15	NA	TRBV6-5	few	TRBJ2-5	TGTGCCAGCAACAGACGGGACACTCGAAAAGAGACCCAGTACTTC	CASNRRDTRKETQYF
14	NA	TRBV9	NA	TRBJ1-3	TGTGCCAGCAGCGTAGCTAGCTCTGGAAACACCATATATTTT	CASSVASSGNTIYF
14	TRBD1	TRBV28	once	TRBJ1-2	TGTGCCAGCAGCCCCAACAGGGGGTACTATGGCTACACCTTC	CASSPNRGYYGYTF
14	TRBD1	TRBV4-1	NA	TRBJ2-7	TGCGCCAGCAGCGACCCGGGACAGGGACACGAGCAGTACTTC	CASSDPGQGHEQYF
14	NA	TRBV9	once	TRBJ1-1	TGTGCCAGCAGCGCCCATACAGCGAACACTGAAGCTTTCTTT	CASSAHTANTEAFF
11	NA	TRBV19	NA	TRBJ2-2	TGTGCCAGTACGCGGCCCGGGGAGCTGTTTTTT	CASTRPGELFF
15	TRBD2	TRBV7-2	NA	TRBJ2-1	TGTGCCAGCAGCTTAAGGACTAGCGGGGGGAATGAGCAGTTCTTC	CASSLRTSGGNEQFF
14	TRBD1	TRBV5-1	once	TRBJ2-5	TGCGCCAGCAGCTTGGCGGACAGGGGAGAGACCCAGTACTTC	CASSLADRGETQYF
16	TRBD1	TRBV18	NA	TRBJ1-3	TGTGCCAGCTCACCACCCGGGACAGGGGATGGAAACACCATATATTTT	CASSPPGTGDGNTIYF
16	NA	TRBV5-1	NA	TRBJ2-7	TGCGCCAGCAGCCTCCTGGTGGCAGGGGCCTCCTACGAGCAGTACTTC	CASSLLVAGASYEQYF
16	TRBD1	TRBV6-1	few	TRBJ1-1	TGTGCCAGCAGTGTTCAACCAGGGGGCCTCGTCACTGAAGCTTTCTTT	CASSVQPGGLVTEAFF
12	TRBD1	TRBV7-9	NA	TRBJ2-7	TGTGCCAGCAGCTTCAGGGGGAACGAGCAGTACTTC	CASSFRGNEQYF
11	NA	TRBV28	NA	TRBJ2-5	TGTGCCAGCAGCAAAAGGGGCATCCAGTACTTC	CASSKRGIQYF
16	TRBD2	TRBV7-7	NA	TRBJ2-5	TGTGCCAGCAGCCCCGGTCACAGCGGGGGAGGGGAGACCCAGTACTTC	CASSPGHSGGGETQYF
12	TRBD1	TRBV5-4	NA	TRBJ1-2	TGTGCCAGCAGCTTCGGGACAGGGGAGTACACCTTC	CASSFGTGEYTF
13	NA	TRBV24-1	NA	TRBJ2-2	TGTGCCACCAGTGGGCAGAACCACGGGGAGCTGTTTTTT	CATSGQNHGELFF
16	TRBD2	TRBV7-2	NA	TRBJ2-5	TGTGCCAGCAGCACCGGGACTAGCGGGGCTAAGGAGACCCAGTACTTC	CASSTGTSGAKETQYF
15	NA	TRBV4-3	NA	TRBJ1-1	TGCGCCAGCAGCCAAGATCGGAACAGCGGGACGAGGGCTTTCTTT	CASSQDRNSGTRAFF
15	TRBD1	TRBV7-6	NA	TRBJ1-2	TGTGCCAGCAGCCTTGGGACAGCGCCTAACTATGGCTACACCTTC	CASSLGTAPNYGYTF
16	TRBD1	TRBV2	NA	TRBJ1-1	TGTGCCAGGGGGAACGACAGGGGCAATCTGAACACTGAAGCTTTCTTT	CARGNDRGNLNTEAFF
12	NA	TRBV3-1/TRBV3-2	NA	TRBJ1-1	TGTGCCAGCAGCCAAGATAAGGGAGGAGCTTTCTTT	CASSQDKGGAFF
13	NA	TRBV3-1/TRBV3-2	NA	TRBJ1-1	TGTGCCAGCACCCCAGGGTCCGGGACTGAAGCTTTCTTT	CASTPGSGTEAFF
15	TRBD1	TRBV7-3	NA	TRBJ2-5	TGTGCCAGCAGCTTAACGGACAGGGCGCAAGAGACCCAGTACTTC	CASSLTDRAQETQYF
10	NA	TRBV2	NA	TRBJ2-5	TGTGCCAGCCGTCCCGAGACCCAGTACTTC	CASRPETQYF
13	NA	TRBV19	NA	TRBJ1-2	TGTGCCAGTAGTTATGGGGCAAACTATGGCTACACCTTC	CASSYGANYGYTF
14	NA	TRBV6-5	NA	TRBJ1-1	TGTGCCAGCAGTTACTCGTTAACCGGCACTGAAGCTTTCTTT	CASSYSLTGTEAFF
14	NA	TRBV7-8	NA	TRBJ1-5	TGTGCCAGCAGCTTATGGCGGAAGAATCAGCCCCAGCATTTT	CASSLWRKNQPQHF
16	TRBD2	TRBV19	NA	TRBJ2-2	TGTGCCAGTAGTATAGGGGGAGCGGGGGACACCGGGGAGCTGTTTTTT	CASSIGGAGDTGELFF
15	TRBD2	TRBV5-8	once	TRBJ2-7	TGTGCCAGCAGCTTGGGCGGGGGGCACTCCTACGAGCAGTACTTC	CASSLGGGHSYEQYF
13	NA	TRBV2	NA	TRBJ1-1	TGTGCCAGCAGGGAGGGGTTGAGCACTGAAGCTTTCTTT	CASREGLSTEAFF
13	NA	TRBV7-3	NA	TRBJ1-2	TGTGCCAGCAGCTTAGGGTCAGGCCGAGGCTACACCTTC	CASSLGSGRGYTF
13	NA	TRBV4-1	NA	TRBJ2-3	TGCGCCAGCAGCCAGGCAGAGGGAGATACGCAGTATTTT	CASSQAEGDTQYF
18	TRBD1	TRBV5-1	NA	TRBJ2-1	TGCGCCAGCAGCCCGGGACAGCTACCAGTTGTTTCGGACAATGAGCAGTTCTTC	CASSPGQLPVVSDNEQFF
13	TRBD1	TRBV6-6	NA	TRBJ2-3	TGTGCCGGAGGACAGGGTTTCACAGATACGCAGTATTTT	CAGGQGFTDTQYF
16	NA	TRBV9	NA	TRBJ1-6	TGTGCCAGCAGCGTAGCCCCCCAGAAGGGGCAGTCACCCCTCCACTTT	CASSVAPQKGQSPLHF